These T cell receptor beta chains were read from a single sample in a study of identical twins. TCRdb re-derived calls from the 5' RACE reads in MiXCR, one entry per CDR3 protein. The sample lists 1.5 million to 2 million distinct CDR3 sequences, less than 35% occurring once. Sequencing used cord blood. These receptors were obtained from a newborn girl in good health. The CDR3 runs from the conserved cysteine through the conserved F or W. The order of the fields is V gene, clone size, J gene, D gene, CDR3 DNA, CDR3 protein. D genes are given only for firm matches. Only part of the rows carry a size: once, few, many, or a class if the clone is expanded.

>TRBV5-1|few|TRBJ2-7|.
TGCGCCAGCAGCTTAACGGGCCCCACACTCTACGAGCAGTACTTC
CASSLTGPTLYEQYF
>TRBV4-2|few|TRBJ2-7|.
TGTGCCAGCAGCGTGGTTGATAGCGGCTCCTACGAGCAGTACTTC
CASSVVDSGSYEQYF
>TRBV28|few|TRBJ2-3|TRBD2
TGTGCCAGCAGTCTTCCACGGACTAGCGGGAGGGCCGAGGATACGCAGTATTTT
CASSLPRTSGRAEDTQYF
>TRBV7-2|few|TRBJ1-2|TRBD1
TGTGCCAGCAGAGTGGACAGGGGGAGAAACTATGGCTACACCTTC
CASRVDRGRNYGYTF
>TRBV5-1|many|TRBJ2-7|TRBD1
TGCGCCAGCAGCTTGGCAGGACAGGGAATATACGAGCAGTACTTC
CASSLAGQGIYEQYF
>TRBV20-1|few|TRBJ2-1|TRBD1
TGCAGTGCTCCGAATAAAGGGGGCCCTCTCAATGAGCAGTTCTTC
CSAPNKGGPLNEQFF
>TRBV29-1|many|TRBJ2-1|TRBD1
TGCTCCCCGGGACAGGGGGTCCATGAGCAGTTCTTC
CSPGQGVHEQFF
>TRBV28|.|TRBJ1-5|.
TGTGCCTGCAGTTTACCGTATAGCAATCAGCCCCAGCATTTT
CACSLPYSNQPQHF
>TRBV24-1|.|TRBJ2-5|.
TGTGCCACTGCAGACCGCCAAGAGACCCAGTACTTC
CATADRQETQYF
>TRBV20-1|many|TRBJ2-7|.
TGCAGTGCTAGAAGCCCCTACGAGCAGTACTTC
CSARSPYEQYF
>TRBV5-1|few|TRBJ2-7|.
TGCGCCAGCAGCCCCGGGACACTCCACTCCTACGAGCAGTACTTC
CASSPGTLHSYEQYF
>TRBV29-1|.|TRBJ2-2|.
TGCAGCGTTGAAATCAGGGCGAAGGCCTACACCGGGGAGCTGTTTTTT
CSVEIRAKAYTGELFF
>TRBV27|few|TRBJ2-5|.
TGTGCCAGCAGTTTATCTCCAGGGCTGGGGGAGACCCAGTACTTC
CASSLSPGLGETQYF
>TRBV12-3/TRBV12-4|few|TRBJ2-2|TRBD2
TGTGCCAGCAGTTTAAAGCGGGGGGGCACCGGGGAGCTGTTTTTT
CASSLKRGGTGELFF
>TRBV15|.|TRBJ1-2|.
TGTGCCACCAGCAGAGATAATGGCTACACCTTC
CATSRDNGYTF
>TRBV7-9|.|TRBJ1-2|.
TGTGCCAGCAGCTTAGTCCTCCCCCCGGGGGCTAACTATGGCTACACCTTC
CASSLVLPPGANYGYTF
>TRBV28|.|TRBJ1-4|.
TGTGCCAGCAGTTTGATATCAACTAATGAAAAACTGTTTTTT
CASSLISTNEKLFF
>TRBV29-1|.|TRBJ2-1|.
TGCAGCGTGGGTAGGGCAGGGAGAATTGAGCAGTTCTTC
CSVGRAGRIEQFF
>TRBV27|few|TRBJ2-5|.
TGTGCCAGCAGTTTTCAGGTCCCCCTCCGGCATGTGGTTGAGACCCAGTACTTC
CASSFQVPLRHVVETQYF
>TRBV9|.|TRBJ2-3|.
TGTGCCAGCAGCCCAGGGAAGGATACGCAGTATTTT
CASSPGKDTQYF
>TRBV6-6|.|TRBJ2-7|.
TGTGCCAGCAGCCCTTATAGGGACCGCACCTACGAGCAGTACTTC
CASSPYRDRTYEQYF
>TRBV10-3|few|TRBJ2-1|.
TGTGCCATCGGCTTGAGGGGGGCGGAGAACAATGAGCAGTTCTTC
CAIGLRGAENNEQFF